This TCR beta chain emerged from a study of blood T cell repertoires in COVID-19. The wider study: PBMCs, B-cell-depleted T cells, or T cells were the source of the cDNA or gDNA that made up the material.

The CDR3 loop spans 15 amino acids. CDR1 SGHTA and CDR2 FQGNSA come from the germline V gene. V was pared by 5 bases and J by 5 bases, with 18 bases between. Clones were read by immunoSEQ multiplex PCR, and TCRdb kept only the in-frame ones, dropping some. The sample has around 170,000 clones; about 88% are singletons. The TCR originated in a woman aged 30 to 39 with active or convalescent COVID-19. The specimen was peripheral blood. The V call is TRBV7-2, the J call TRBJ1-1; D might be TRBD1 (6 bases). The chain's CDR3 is CASSPARGGSTEAFF. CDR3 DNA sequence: TGTGCCAGCAGCCCGGCCAGAGGGGGTTCAACTGAAGCTTTCTTT.